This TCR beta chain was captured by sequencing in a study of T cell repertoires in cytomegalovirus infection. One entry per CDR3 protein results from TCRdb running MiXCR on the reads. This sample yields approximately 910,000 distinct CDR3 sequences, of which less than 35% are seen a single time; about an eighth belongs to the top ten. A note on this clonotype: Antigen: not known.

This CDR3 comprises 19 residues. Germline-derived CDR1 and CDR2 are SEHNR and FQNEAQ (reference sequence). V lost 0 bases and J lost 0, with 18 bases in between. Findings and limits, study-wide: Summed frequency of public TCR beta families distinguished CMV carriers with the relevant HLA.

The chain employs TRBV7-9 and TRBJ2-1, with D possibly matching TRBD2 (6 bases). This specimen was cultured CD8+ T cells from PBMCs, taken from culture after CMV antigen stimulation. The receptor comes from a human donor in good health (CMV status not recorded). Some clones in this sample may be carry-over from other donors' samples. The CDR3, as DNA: TGTGCCAGCAGCTTAGCGGGGGGTCCTCTACTCCCCTCCTACAATGAGCAGTTCTTC. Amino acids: CASSLAGGPLLPSYNEQFF. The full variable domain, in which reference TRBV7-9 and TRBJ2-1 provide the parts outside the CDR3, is DTGVSQNPRHKITKRGQNVTFRCDPISEHNRLYWYRQTLGQGPEFLTYFQNEAQLEKSRLLSDRFSAERPKGSFSTLEIQRTEQGDSAMYLCASSLAGGPLLPSYNEQFFGPGTRLTVL.